The clone carrying this TCR beta chain has a handful of counts. The target antigen is unknown. PBMCs came from less than 11 ml fresh peripheral blood. The data belong to a study of T cells in Graves' hyperthyroidism and ophthalmopathy. In the study overall: Initial diagnosis, before any treatment, was when peripheral blood was collected.

Amplified TCR beta CDR3 regions derived from RNA transcripts. A set of HTBI primers served as the primers for a first-round RT-PCR of the TCR CDR3. TCRdb ran MiXCR on the multiplex PCR reads and lists one entry per CDR3 protein. Seen here are hundreds of thousands of distinct CDR3 sequences, 16% observed once, and the top ten hold under 20%. Study-wide findings and caveats: Researchers found most expanded thyroid clonotypes above 0.001 in blood as well. Ophthalmopathy got predicted by the model a median roughly six months before its onset.

This CDR3 region has 14 residues. V dropped 6 bases and J dropped 1 base, with 12 bases sitting between them. Per germline, CDR1 LNHDA and CDR2 SQIVND (reference sequence). The genes are TRBV19 and TRBJ1-1; possible D gene TRBD1, 6 bases. Sequencing was done on a sample of blood. The receptor's source is a woman in her late teens or twenties with Graves' hyperthyroidism. The CDR3 spells CASRPQGRNTEAFF. CDR3 coding DNA: TGTGCCAGTAGACCACAGGGTCGGAACACTGAAGCTTTCTTT.